This T cell receptor (beta chain) came from a study of Ad26.COV2.S vaccination and SARS-CoV-2 variants. Study as a whole: Intramuscularly, Ad26.COV2.S was given either once or twice, 56 days apart.

Treatment denoted: around 19 received Ad26.COV2.S at low or high dose, single or two shots; about 5 received placebo; per-sample allocation not given. Collection of samples fell on day 63 after the first vaccine or placebo injection. Boston supplied an adult donor aged 18-55 years. In regard to this clone: No antigen is known for it.

This CDR3 is built from 13 residues. Germline CDR1 SEHNR, CDR2 FQNEAQ (reference sequence). V was pared by 5 bases and J by 5 bases, with 4 bases of the junction left unmatched. This table comes from immunoSEQ multiplex PCR, and its TCRdb copy is limited to in-frame clones, with some not included. The table lists a few hundred thousand clones, over 80% of them singletons. Findings and caveats of the study: Spike-specific TCR breadth ran higher among vaccine recipients than placebo recipients.

The chain uses TRBV7-9 and TRBJ1-1; TRBD1 agrees at 8 bases. The TCR was taken from a person between 18 and 59 years old who received the Ad26.COV2.S COVID-19 vaccine or a placebo. Material: peripheral blood, obtained in a trial of Ad26.COV2.S vaccine versus placebo. CDR3 coding DNA: TGTGCCAGCAGCCAGGGGGCCCTTACTGAAGCTTTCTTT. It encodes CASSQGALTEAFF. The complete variable domain, with remaining parts taken from reference TRBV7-9 and TRBJ1-1, reads DTGVSQNPRHKITKRGQNVTFRCDPISEHNRLYWYRQTLGQGPEFLTYFQNEAQLEKSRLLSDRFSAERPKGSFSTLEIQRTEQGDSAMYLCASSQGALTEAFFGQGTRLTVV.